This T cell receptor beta chain was recorded in a study of blood T cell repertoires in COVID-19 (TCRdb year 2020). Regarding the study in general: The collaborator samples originated in the United States, Italy and Spain and spanned the acute and convalescent phases of COVID-19. The prospective study material was composed of cDNA or gDNA derived from T cells, B-cell-depleted T cells, or PBMCs. Deeply sampled blood TCRbeta repertoires from subjects exposed to, actively infected with, or recovered from COVID-19 were included in the dataset. The repertoires were made available in a free public database intended to serve as a resource for research on the immune response to SARS-CoV-2. The samples were drawn from two sources: the first 160 participants of the ongoing ImmuneRACE study, and 1,254 subjects contributed by 6 global collaborators. Sample metadata almost always included a de-identified subject ID, COVID-19 status, age in years and sex. Where HLA class I and class II types were available, the types were taken from metadata supplied by the sample provider, not from assay-based typing. Findings and caveats that apply to the study as a whole: How much clinical and demographic metadata was included differed by source and by participant, and the metadata was provided uncurated.

With respect to this clone: Which antigen it targets is not known. No much larger clone exists at a distance of one base, and base qualities are not known.

In the prospective study, participants were about 18 to 89 years old, resided in 20 to 30 geographic areas of the United States, and were enrolled through a virtual design. In the prospective study, participants were assigned to cohorts based on the clinical history participants reported in a screening survey and a study questionnaire. Recovered participants in ImmuneRACE Cohort 3 were defined as having two consecutive negative NP/OP PCR tests, clearance from a healthcare professional, or resolution of symptoms. Mobile phlebotomists in the prospective study collected whole blood, serum and a nasopharyngeal or oropharyngeal swab from every participant. Over a roughly 2-month period, participants in the prospective study had the option of providing additional blood draws and questionnaires. Before DNA extraction, blood samples from the prospective study were shipped at room temperature or frozen.

TCRbeta CDR3 regions were amplified from genomic DNA using the immunoSEQ Assay, a bias-controlled multiplex PCR. Per the authors' processing: The number of nucleated cells in each sample was estimated by amplification of reference gene primers within the assay. To quantify the absolute abundance of each unique TCRbeta CDR3 rearrangement, sequence reads were collapsed and filtered. For each sample, productive Simpson clonality was calculated by taking the square root of Simpson's diversity index across productive rearrangements. Here the immuneACCESS table is served through TCRdb, limited to in-frame sequences with V and J called. Missing clones are a known gap in these copies; in checked studies unresolved V genes cover under half, and the rest lacks a known reason. For V, J and clone size, that table is used; D and trimming come from the DNA. This sample comprises roughly 350,000 clones, 92% of them detected only once. The ten largest clones take up under 20% of the sample.

Taken from the germline V gene, the CDR1 and CDR2 loops are SGHTA and FQGNSA. Including the terminal cysteine and phenylalanine, the CDR3 comprises 15 residues. Kept here is only the CDR3 DNA, which spans 45 bases and is read in frame from base 1. After removal of 5 bases from V and 0 bases from J, the junction retains 6 bases not matched to a gene. The TCR sequence derives from a young woman who had recovered from COVID-19. The rearranged chain carries TRBV7-2 and TRBJ1-1, with 7 bases aligning to TRBD1. The material sequenced was PBMCs or T cells enriched from blood (not recorded which). The CDR3 protein sequence reads: CASSPPGTVNTEAFF. The sequenced DNA: TGTGCCAGCAGCCCCCCCGGGACAGTGAACACTGAAGCTTTCTTT. Extended through the reference TRBV7-2 and TRBJ1-1 proteins, this CDR3 yields the full variable domain: GAGVSQSPSNKVTEKGKDVELRCDPISGHTALYWYRQSLGQGLEFLIYFQGNSAPDKSGLPSDRFSAERTGGSVSTLTIQRTQQEDSAVYLCASSPPGTVNTEAFFGQGTRLTVV.